This TCR beta chain was sequenced for a study of CD8 T cells in ankylosing spondylitis. This clonotype was counted only a few times. The antigen is undetermined. TCRdb redid the calling of the 5' RACE reads with MiXCR, one entry per CDR3 protein. The sample includes roughly 670,000 distinct CDR3 sequences, around 17% of them seen just once. Study conclusions and caveats: One TCR beta motif, made up of roughly eight highly homologous variants, appeared characteristic of ankylosing spondylitis blood.

This clonotype was sampled from a male donor with ankylosing spondylitis. Sequencing was performed on blood, either unsorted or a sorted T cell fraction (not recorded which).

Here the CDR3 DNA reads TGTGCCAGCAGTTTTGCGGGGCAGCCCCAGCATTTT. Protein: CASSFAGQPQHF. V and J are TRBV28 and TRBJ1-5; D remains unclear. The CDR3 runs to 12 residues. Germline lookup yields CDR1 MDHEN and CDR2 SYDVKM. Trimming left V 3 bases short and J 7 bases short, with 7 bases between.